This T cell receptor beta chain is drawn from a study of cytomegalovirus exposure and HLA in healthy donors. Study-wide context: An analysis done earlier identified around 100 million unique TCR beta sequences from 150 million to 200 million T cells.

Notes on the study in general: The study recorded around 160 TCR beta chains that were cytomegalovirus-associated. CMV serostatus stood as the only immune exposure information on hand.

The PCR employed 60 Vbeta primers together with 13 Jbeta primers. Sequencing was performed with immunoSEQ multiplex PCR; in TCRdb, only in-frame clones are kept and a portion is missing. The top ten clones hold about 11% of a sample with under 120,000 clones, approximately 70% of them seen once. This clone was counted between two and nine times. Its antigen is as yet unknown. This CDR3 has 14 amino acids. Unmatched junction bases numbered 5, after V lost 3 bases and J lost 8 bases. Sequenced: PBMCs. The chain links TRBV5-3 to TRBJ1-4; 9 positions agree with TRBD1. TRBV5-3 is filed as an ORF, its function uncertain. This receptor was obtained from a middle-aged man in good health and CMV-seropositive. The CDR3 region has the DNA TGTGCCAGAAGCTCGGACAGGGGCTGGGAAAAACTGTTTTTT. This sequence encodes CARSSDRGWEKLFF.